This T cell receptor (beta chain) is drawn from a study of T-cell memory formation after mild COVID-19. Study-level points and caveats: The authors did not confirm SARS-CoV-2 specificity of second-wave clones peaking day 37. Within pre-infection memory, some responding clones were found, suggesting cross-reactive memory joined.

Amplification by 5'RACE using constant-segment primers produced TCR alpha and TCR beta cDNA libraries that carried sample barcodes and UMIs. One entry per CDR3 protein, called by TCRdb with MiXCR from the 5' RACE reads. The sample has approximately 45,000 distinct CDR3 sequences, around 6.3% seen once. With V trimmed by 0 bases and J by 12 bases, 10 bases remained unmatched. From germline, CDR1 is DFQATT and CDR2 SNEGSKA (reference sequence). The CDR3 runs 13 residues. This clonotype has ten or more counts. Its antigen is unidentified. The chain recombines TRBV20-1 with TRBJ2-5, with 7 bases matching TRBD1. The TCR originated in an adult who had mild COVID-19 (a few samples of this study predate the infection). Cell type and time point are not known. The sample taken for sequencing was PBMCs or a T cell subset sorted from them (not recorded which). The CDR3 nucleotides are TGCAGTGCTAGAGATCTAGACAGGGTTGACAAGTACTTC. Its translation: CSARDLDRVDKYF.